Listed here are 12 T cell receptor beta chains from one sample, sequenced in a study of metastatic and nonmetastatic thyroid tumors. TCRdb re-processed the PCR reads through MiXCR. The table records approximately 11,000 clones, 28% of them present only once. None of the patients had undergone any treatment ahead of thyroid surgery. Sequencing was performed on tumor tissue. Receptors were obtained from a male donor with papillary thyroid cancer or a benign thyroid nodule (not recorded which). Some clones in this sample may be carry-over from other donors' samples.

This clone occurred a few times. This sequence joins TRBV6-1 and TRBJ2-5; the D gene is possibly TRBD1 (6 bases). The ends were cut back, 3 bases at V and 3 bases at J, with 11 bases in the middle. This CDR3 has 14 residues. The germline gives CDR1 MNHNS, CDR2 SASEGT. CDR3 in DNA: TGTGCCAGCAGTGACGATACAGGGAAAGAGACCCAGTACTTC. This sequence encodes CASSDDTGKETQYF.

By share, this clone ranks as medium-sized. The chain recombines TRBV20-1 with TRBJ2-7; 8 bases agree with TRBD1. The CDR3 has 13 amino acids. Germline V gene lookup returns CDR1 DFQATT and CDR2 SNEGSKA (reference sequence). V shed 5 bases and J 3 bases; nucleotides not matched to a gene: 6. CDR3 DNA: TGCAGTGCTCCAGACAGGGGTAGCTACGAGCAGTACGTC. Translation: CSAPDRGSYEQYV.

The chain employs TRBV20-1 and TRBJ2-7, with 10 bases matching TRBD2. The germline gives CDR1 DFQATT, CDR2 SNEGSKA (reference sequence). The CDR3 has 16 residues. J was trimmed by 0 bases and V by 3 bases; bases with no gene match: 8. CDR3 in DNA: TGCAGTGCTAGCAATCCACTAGCGGGACGCTCCTACGAGCAGTACTTC. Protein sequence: CSASNPLAGRSYEQYF.

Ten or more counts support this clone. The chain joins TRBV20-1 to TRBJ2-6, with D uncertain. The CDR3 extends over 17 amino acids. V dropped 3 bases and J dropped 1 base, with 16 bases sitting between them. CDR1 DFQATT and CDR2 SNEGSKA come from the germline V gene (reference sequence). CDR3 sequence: CSASPPGFPSGANVLTF. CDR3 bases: TGCAGTGCTAGCCCTCCGGGCTTTCCGTCTGGGGCCAACGTCCTGACTTTC.

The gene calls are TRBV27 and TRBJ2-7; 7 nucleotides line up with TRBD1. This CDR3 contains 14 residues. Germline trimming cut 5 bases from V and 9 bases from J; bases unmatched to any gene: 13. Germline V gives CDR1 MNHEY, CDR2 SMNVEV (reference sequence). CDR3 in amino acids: CASSPAGTVWVQYV. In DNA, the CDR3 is TGTGCCAGCAGTCCCGCCGGGACAGTTTGGGTGCAGTACGTC.

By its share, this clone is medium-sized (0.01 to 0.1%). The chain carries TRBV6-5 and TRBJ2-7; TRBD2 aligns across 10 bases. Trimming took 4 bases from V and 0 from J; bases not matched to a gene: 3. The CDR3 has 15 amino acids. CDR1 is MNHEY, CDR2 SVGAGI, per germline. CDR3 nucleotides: TGTGCCAGCAGTTCCTCTAGCGGGAGCTCCTACGAGCAGTACTTC. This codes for CASSSSSGSSYEQYF.

The CDR3 region is CASSSTFSGKCIYF. DNA for the CDR3: TGTGCCAGCAGCTCCACCTTCTCTGGAAAGTGCATATATTTT. The chain combines TRBV7-8 with TRBJ1-3; D is unclear. With 4 bases removed from V and 12 bases from J, the gap between germline ends came to 19 bases. The CDR3 sequence is 14 residues long. Germline V gene sequence: CDR1 SGHVS, CDR2 FQNEAQ.

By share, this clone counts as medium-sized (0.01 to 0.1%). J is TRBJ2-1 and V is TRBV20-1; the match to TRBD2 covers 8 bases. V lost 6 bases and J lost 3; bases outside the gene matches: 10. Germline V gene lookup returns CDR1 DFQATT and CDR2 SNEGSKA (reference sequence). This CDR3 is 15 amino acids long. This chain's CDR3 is CSAHEAGDGYNEQFF. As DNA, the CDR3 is TGCAGTGCCCATGAAGCGGGAGACGGCTACAATGAGCAGTTCTTC.

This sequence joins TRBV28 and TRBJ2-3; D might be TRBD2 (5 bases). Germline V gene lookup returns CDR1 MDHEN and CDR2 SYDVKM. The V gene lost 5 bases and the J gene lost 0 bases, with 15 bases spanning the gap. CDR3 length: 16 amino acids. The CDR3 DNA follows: TGTGCCAGCAGTCCTGTGCGGGCGTTCAGCACAGATACGCAGTATTTT. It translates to CASSPVRAFSTDTQYF.

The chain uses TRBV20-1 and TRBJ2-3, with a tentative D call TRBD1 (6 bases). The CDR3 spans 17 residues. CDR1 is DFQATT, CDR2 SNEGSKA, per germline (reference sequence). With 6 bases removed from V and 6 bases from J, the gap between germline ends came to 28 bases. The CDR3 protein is CSATRTQRTDFFDTQYF. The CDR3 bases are TGCAGTGCCACCCGAACCCAGCGGACAGACTTTTTTGATACGCAGTATTTT.

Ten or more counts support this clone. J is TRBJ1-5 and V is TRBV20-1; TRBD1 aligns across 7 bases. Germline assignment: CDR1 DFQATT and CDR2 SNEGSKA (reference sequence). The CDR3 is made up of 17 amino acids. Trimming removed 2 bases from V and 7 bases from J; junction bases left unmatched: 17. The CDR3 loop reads CSARFQSYTGAGQPQHF. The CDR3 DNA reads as TGCAGTGCTAGATTCCAGAGCTATACAGGGGCAGGACAGCCCCAGCATTTT.

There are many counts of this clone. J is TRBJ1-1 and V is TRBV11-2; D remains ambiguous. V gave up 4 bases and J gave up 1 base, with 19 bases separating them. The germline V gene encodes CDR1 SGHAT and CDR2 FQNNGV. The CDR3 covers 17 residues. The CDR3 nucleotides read TGTGCCAGCAGCTCCTACCCCCCAGGACGGCAGAACACTGAAGCTTTCTTT. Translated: CASSSYPPGRQNTEAFF.